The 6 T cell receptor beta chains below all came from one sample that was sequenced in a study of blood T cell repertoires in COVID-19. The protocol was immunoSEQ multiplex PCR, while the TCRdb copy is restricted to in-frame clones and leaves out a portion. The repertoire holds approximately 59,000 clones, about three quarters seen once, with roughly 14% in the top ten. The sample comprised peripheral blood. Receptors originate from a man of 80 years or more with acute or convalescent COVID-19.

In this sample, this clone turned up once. CDR3 residues: CAIRSAGSEETQYF. In nucleotides, the CDR3 is TGTGCCATCAGGTCCGCCGGGAGCGAAGAGACCCAGTACTTC. The chain employs TRBV10-3 and TRBJ2-5; D possibly corresponds to TRBD2 (6 bases). Deletions cut 6 bases from V and 3 bases from J, with 14 bases between. The CDR3 loop spans 14 amino acids. Germline V CDR1 and CDR2: ENHRY, SYGVKD.

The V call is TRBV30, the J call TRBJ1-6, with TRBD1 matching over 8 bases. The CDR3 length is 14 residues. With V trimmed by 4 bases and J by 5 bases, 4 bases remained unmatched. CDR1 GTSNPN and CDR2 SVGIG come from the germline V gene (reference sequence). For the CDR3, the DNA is TGTGCCTGGAACGGACAGGGAGATAATTCACCCCTCCACTTT. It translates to CAWNGQGDNSPLHF. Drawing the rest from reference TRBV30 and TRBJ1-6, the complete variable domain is SQTIHQWPATLVQPVGSPLSLECTVEGTSNPNLYWYRQAAGRGLQLLFYSVGIGQISSEVPQNLSASRPQDRQFILSSKKLLLSDSGFYLCAWNGQGDNSPLHFGNGTRLTVT.

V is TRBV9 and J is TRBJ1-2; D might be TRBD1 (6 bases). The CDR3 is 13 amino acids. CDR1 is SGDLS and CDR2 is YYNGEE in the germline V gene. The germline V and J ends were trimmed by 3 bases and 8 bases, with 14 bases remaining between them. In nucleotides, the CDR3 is TGTGCCAGCAGCGGCAACAGGGCACGAGGCTACACCTTC. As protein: CASSGNRARGYTF.

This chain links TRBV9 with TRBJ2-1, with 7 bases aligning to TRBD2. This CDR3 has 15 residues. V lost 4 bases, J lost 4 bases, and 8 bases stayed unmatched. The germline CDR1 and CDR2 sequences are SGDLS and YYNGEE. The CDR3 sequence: CASSPGTIFYNEQFF. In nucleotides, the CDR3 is TGTGCCAGCAGCCCCGGGACTATCTTTTACAATGAGCAGTTCTTC. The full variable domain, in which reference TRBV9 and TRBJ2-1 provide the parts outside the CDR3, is DSGVTQTPKHLITATGQRVTLRCSPRSGDLSVYWYQQSLDQGLQFLIQYYNGEERAKGNILERFSAQQFPDLHSELNLSSLELGDSALYFCASSPGTIFYNEQFFGPGTRLTVL.

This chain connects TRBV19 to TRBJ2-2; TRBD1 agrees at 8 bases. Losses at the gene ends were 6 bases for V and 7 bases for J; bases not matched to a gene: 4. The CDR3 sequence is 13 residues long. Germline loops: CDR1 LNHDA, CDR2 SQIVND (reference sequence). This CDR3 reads CASSDRGGGELFF. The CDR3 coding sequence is TGTGCCAGTAGCGACAGGGGCGGCGGGGAGCTGTTTTTT.

The CDR3 region has the DNA TGTGCCAGTTTTAGCGGGAGCTCCTACGAGCAGTACTTC. It codes for CASFSGSSYEQYF. The V call is TRBV6-5, the J call TRBJ2-7, with TRBD2 matching over 9 bases. Germline loops: CDR1 MNHEY, CDR2 SVGAGI. V dropped 9 bases and J dropped 0; count of bases not matched to a gene: 3. CDR3 length: 13 residues.